These 17 T cell receptor beta chains were all obtained from the same sample, sequenced in a study of technical replicates of blood from several donors. Sequencing was performed with immunoSEQ multiplex PCR; in TCRdb, only in-frame clones are kept and a portion is missing. The table records approximately 90,000 clones, nearly 97% of them present only once. The material sequenced was T cells isolated from PBMCs. These receptors were taken from a human donor in good health.

This sequence joins TRBV6-1 and TRBJ1-1, with D possibly matching TRBD1 (6 bases). The CDR3 is 16 residues long. Germline-derived CDR1 and CDR2 are MNHNS and SASEGT. Trimming took 3 bases from V and 3 from J, leaving 17 bases between them. CDR3 nucleotides: TGTGCCAGCAGTGAGGCCAAAGGGGGGGGGTACACTGAAGCTTTCTTT. Its translation is CASSEAKGGGYTEAFF.

The chain employs TRBV13 and TRBJ2-3; 8 nucleotides agree with TRBD2. Trimming at V came to 4 bases and at J to 4 bases, leaving 13 bases not matched to a gene. The CDR3 runs 17 residues. Per the germline V gene, CDR1 is PRHDT and CDR2 is FYEKMQ (reference sequence). This CDR3 reads CASSSPREGLIPDTQYF. DNA for the CDR3: TGTGCCAGCAGCTCCCCTCGGGAGGGCCTTATCCCAGATACGCAGTATTTT. The full variable domain, completed using reference TRBV13 and TRBJ2-3, is AAGVIQSPRHLIKEKRETATLKCYPIPRHDTVYWYQQGPGQDPQFLISFYEKMQSDKGSIPDRFSAQQFSDYHSELNMSSLELGDSALYFCASSSPREGLIPDTQYFGPGTRLTVL.

This sequence joins TRBV7-9 and TRBJ1-2, with D possibly matching TRBD1 (6 bases). V shed 1 base and J shed 4 bases, with 10 bases lying between them. Germline V gene sequence: CDR1 SEHNR, CDR2 FQNEAQ (reference sequence). The CDR3 is made up of 14 amino acids. The chain's CDR3 is CASSLGQGRYGYTF. CDR3 DNA: TGTGCCAGCAGCTTAGGGCAGGGGCGCTATGGCTACACCTTC.

V gene TRBV7-8 combines with J gene TRBJ2-7; 7 nucleotides match TRBD1. Germline V lookup: CDR1 SGHVS, CDR2 FQNEAQ. The length of the CDR3 is 16 residues. Trimming took 5 bases from V and 2 from J; bases not matched to a gene: 12. CDR3 nucleotides: TGTGCCAGCAGCCCGACGACAGGGCCCATACCCTACGAGCAGTACTTC. This sequence encodes CASSPTTGPIPYEQYF.

Comments on this clone: One base away lies a much larger clone, so this may be a sequencing read error. This specimen includes other DNA sequences encoding the same CDR3. This sequence joins TRBV6-5 and TRBJ1-5; perhaps TRBD1 as D (5 bases). Trimming stripped 9 bases from V and 4 bases from J, with 16 bases between. Germline assignment: CDR1 MNHEY and CDR2 SVGAGI. The CDR3 contains 14 residues. This CDR3 is CASSAGLQNQPQHF. CDR3 coding DNA: TGTGCCAGTAGCGCGGGACTACAAAATCAGCCCCAGCATTTT.

J is TRBJ2-3 and V is TRBV13, with TRBD2 as a possible D gene (5 bases). The CDR3 is made up of 13 amino acids. Germline CDR1 PRHDT, CDR2 FYEKMQ (reference sequence). Trimming removed 6 bases at V and 0 bases at J, with 7 bases between. The CDR3 region is CASRWESTDTQYF. CDR3 coding DNA: TGTGCCAGCAGGTGGGAGAGCACAGATACGCAGTATTTT.

With respect to this clone: An end of the junction differs from the germline gene, which may be a read error. The chain has TRBV7-7 and TRBJ1-1, with D unresolved. The germline V gene has CDR1 SSHAT and CDR2 FNYEAQ (reference sequence). The CDR3 has 13 amino acids. The CDR3 loop reads CASSLASGGEAFF. The CDR3 nucleotides read TGTGCTAGCAGCTTAGCTTCAGGAGGTGAAGCTTTCTTT.

V and J are TRBV5-1 and TRBJ1-5, with 7 bases lining up with TRBD1. The CDR3 has 17 residues. The trim removed 0 bases at V and 11 bases at J, leaving 17 bases unmatched. The germline CDR1 and CDR2 sequences are SGHRS and YFSETQ. The CDR3 reads CASSLVWDRHPRGAQHF. In nucleotides, the CDR3 is TGCGCCAGCAGCTTGGTATGGGACAGACACCCTCGTGGAGCCCAGCATTTT. The whole variable domain, filled in from reference TRBV5-1 and TRBJ1-5, reads KAGVTQTPRYLIKTRGQQVTLSCSPISGHRSVSWYQQTPGQGLQFLFEYFSETQRNKGNFPGRFSGRQFSNSRSEMNVSTLELGDSALYLCASSLVWDRHPRGAQHFGDGTRLSIL.

This clone was seen a single time. The V and J genes are TRBV6-5 and TRBJ2-7, with D unclear. The CDR3 sequence is 14 residues long. CDR1 MNHEY and CDR2 SVGAGI come from the germline V gene. V dropped 2 bases and J dropped 3 bases, with 11 bases sitting between them. The CDR3 DNA is TGTGCCAGCAGTTACACGCGGCAGATCTACGAGCAGTACTTC. Its translation: CASSYTRQIYEQYF.

CDR3 DNA: TGTGCCACCAGCAGAGTTGGGGCAGGGTTTGAGGAAAAACTGTTTTTT. The encoded protein is CATSRVGAGFEEKLFF. The chain uses TRBV15 and TRBJ1-4, with D tentatively TRBD1 (5 bases). Germline CDR1 reads LNHNV; CDR2 reads YYDKDF (reference sequence). V was trimmed by 1 base and J by 8 bases, leaving 17 bases between them. CDR3 length: 16 residues.

J is TRBJ1-5 and V is TRBV7-2, with a tentative D call TRBD1 (5 bases). Germline V gene lookup returns CDR1 SGHTA and CDR2 FQGNSA. V was cut by 0 bases and J by 2 bases, with 11 bases left in between. The CDR3 consists of 16 residues. The CDR3 reads CASSLAGGGGNQPQHF. CDR3 nucleotide sequence: TGTGCCAGCAGCTTAGCCGGGGGAGGGGGCAATCAGCCCCAGCATTTT.

The rearrangement uses TRBV28 and TRBJ1-5; the D is unclear. Germline-derived CDR1 and CDR2 are MDHEN and SYDVKM. The V and J ends lost 6 bases and 0 bases respectively, with 6 bases between them. The CDR3 has 13 amino acids. CDR3 sequence: CASRLHSNQPQHF. CDR3 DNA: TGTGCCAGCAGACTGCATAGCAATCAGCCCCAGCATTTT.

The chain links TRBV28 to TRBJ2-7, with a weak D call TRBD1 (6 bases). With 6 bases removed from V and 3 bases from J, the gap between germline ends came to 15 bases. This CDR3 is 14 amino acids long. The V gene's germline CDR1 is MDHEN and CDR2 SYDVKM. In DNA, the CDR3 is TGTGCCAGCAGCCCCGGACAGACGAACTACGAGCAGTACTTC. Translation: CASSPGQTNYEQYF. The whole variable domain, filled in from reference TRBV28 and TRBJ2-7, reads DVKVTQSSRYLVKRTGEKVFLECVQDMDHENMFWYRQDPGLGLRLIYFSYDVKMKEKGDIPEGYSVSREKKERFSLILESASTNQTSMYLCASSPGQTNYEQYFGPGTRLTVT.

This sequence joins TRBV29-1 and TRBJ1-2; D is possibly TRBD1 (6 bases). The CDR3 sequence is 14 residues long. Germline assignment: CDR1 SQVTM and CDR2 ANQGSEA. The V end was cut by 0 bases, the J end by 7 bases, with 15 bases between. The CDR3: CSVEESGRGSGYTF. CDR3 bases: TGCAGCGTTGAAGAGTCTGGCAGGGGCAGTGGCTACACCTTC.

The chain combines TRBV5-5 with TRBJ1-1, with D uncertain. Germline assignment: CDR1 SGHKS and CDR2 YYEKEE (reference sequence). Trimming took 0 bases from V and 6 from J, leaving 12 bases between them. This CDR3 is 14 amino acids long. The DNA for the CDR3 is TGTGCCAGCAGCTTGGGCCTACAGTTCGCTGAAGCTTTCTTT. It is translated as CASSLGLQFAEAFF.

The chain carries TRBV7-8 and TRBJ1-5; the D gene is possibly TRBD1 (6 bases). CDR1 is SGHVS, CDR2 FQNEAQ, per germline. V shed 2 bases and J shed 0 bases, with 20 bases lying between them. The length of the CDR3 is 19 residues. This chain's CDR3 is CASSLRGGQAIYSNQPQHF. CDR3 nucleotides: TGTGCCAGCAGCTTAAGGGGGGGTCAGGCGATCTATAGCAATCAGCCCCAGCATTTT. Filled out from reference TRBV7-8 and TRBJ1-5, the complete variable domain reads GAGVSQSPRYKVAKRGQDVALRCDPISGHVSLFWYQQALGQGPEFLTYFQNEAQLDKSGLPSDRFFAERPEGSVSTLKIQRTQQEDSAVYLCASSLRGGQAIYSNQPQHFGDGTRLSIL.

The chain employs TRBV28 and TRBJ2-1; D perhaps matches TRBD2 (6 bases). V lost 6 bases and J 7 bases, leaving 22 bases between the germline ends. CDR1 and CDR2 from the germline V gene are MDHEN and SYDVKM. There are 16 residues in the CDR3. This chain's CDR3 is CASRPHPGLTTNEQFF. The CDR3 nucleotides are TGTGCCAGCAGACCGCATCCGGGACTCACGACGAATGAGCAGTTCTTC.